These 6 T cell receptor beta chains originate from one sample sequenced in a study of human T cells and chemical hapten exposure. Time point given: pre-sensitization, week 0. Treatment indicated: therapeutic diphenylcyclopropenone sensitization with weekly scalp DPC. TCRdb called the RACE reads again in MiXCR, with one record for every CDR3 protein. The table includes more than 300,000 distinct CDR3 sequences, around 5.5% detected once. Sequenced material: whole blood, taken in connection with sensitization to the hapten diphenylcyclopropenone (DPC). The receptors here all came from a woman in her forties or fifties with alopecia areata. Some clones in this sample may be carry-over from other donors' samples.

The chain employs TRBV7-6 and TRBJ2-7; perhaps D is TRBD1 or TRBD2 (5 bases each). CDR1 and CDR2 (germline): SGHVS, FNYEAQ. The CDR3 has 15 residues. The V end lost 5 bases, the J end lost 0 bases, and 14 bases lay between the germline ends. CDR3 sequence (DNA): TGTGCCAGCAGCCCAACCGGGGCGTCCTCCTACGAGCAGTACTTC. Encoded protein: CASSPTGASSYEQYF.

This clonotype was seen a few times. This chain joins TRBV6-6 and TRBJ1-4; D unresolved. CDR3 length: 13 amino acids. Germline values: CDR1 MNHNY, CDR2 SVGAGI (reference sequence). The V gene lost 6 bases and the J gene lost 5 bases, with 10 bases spanning the gap. This CDR3 is CASRQRPNEKLFF. In DNA form, the CDR3 reads TGTGCCAGCAGACAAAGACCAAATGAAAAACTGTTTTTT.

The chain couples TRBV27 to TRBJ1-2; D gene unclear. Trimming left V 0 bases short and J 3 bases short, with 11 bases between. Per germline, CDR1 MNHEY and CDR2 SMNVEV (reference sequence). The CDR3 extends over 15 amino acids. The CDR3, as DNA: TGTGCCAGCAGTTTATCATTCGGAGGCGACTATGGCTACACCTTC. Protein: CASSLSFGGDYGYTF.

The chain carries TRBV7-2 and TRBJ2-3; 8 nucleotides align to TRBD2. The junction had 7 bases not matched to a gene; V was cut back by 3 bases and J by 5 bases. Germline V lookup: CDR1 SGHTA, CDR2 FQGNSA. CDR3 length equals 15 residues. DNA of the CDR3: TGTGCCAGCAGCTTCAGCGGGAGTAAGATAGATACGCAGTATTTT. Amino acid sequence: CASSFSGSKIDTQYF.

Many counts were recorded for this clonotype. The V call is TRBV20-1, the J call TRBJ2-2; 15 positions match TRBD2. With 0 bases clipped from V and 4 bases from J, the junction kept 3 bases outside the gene matches. Germline V gene lookup returns CDR1 DFQATT and CDR2 SNEGSKA (reference sequence). The CDR3 consists of 17 residues. CDR3 DNA sequence: TGCAGTGCTAGAGAGGGACTAGCGGGAGGCCGCACCGGGGAGCTGTTTTTT. It codes for CSAREGLAGGRTGELFF.

The rearrangement links TRBV2 to TRBJ1-1, with D possibly matching TRBD1 (6 bases). CDR3 length: 13 amino acids. Germline assignment: CDR1 SNHLY and CDR2 FYNNEI. Trimming stripped 10 bases from V and 3 bases from J, with 15 bases between. The CDR3 loop is CAIQAGQYTEAFF. The CDR3 DNA reads as TGTGCCATTCAAGCCGGACAGTACACTGAAGCTTTCTTT.